The T cell receptor (beta chain) under discussion was sequenced for a study of shared clonotypes between healthy human individuals. Study-level results: Some clonotypes were shared by all four sorted-subset donors, while others were not shared. The non-shared ones had lower generation probabilities than the shared ones.

Concerning this clone: Its cognate antigen is unknown.

V lost 1 base to trimming and J lost 5 bases, with 13 bases between them. This CDR3 region has 15 residues. Germline V gene lookup returns CDR1 LNHNV and CDR2 YYDKDF (reference sequence). Here immunoSEQ multiplex PCR was the method, and the copy in TCRdb shows in-frame clones only, minus some. Here the sample spans 2,500,000 or so clones, about 92% being singletons. This chain links TRBV15 with TRBJ2-3; TRBD2 is a possible D gene (6 bases). This TCR came from a man aged 18 to 30 in good health. What was sequenced was naive CD4+ T cells sorted from blood. Subset noted: CD45RA+ positively selected. This CDR3 is CATSRAASVEDTQYF. The CDR3 nucleotides are TGTGCCACCAGCAGAGCGGCTAGCGTCGAAGATACGCAGTATTTT.